This T cell receptor beta chain was recovered during a study of blood T cell repertoires in COVID-19 (dated by TCRdb to 2020 to 2022). Turning to the overall study: Samples covering the acute and convalescent phases of COVID-19 were provided by collaborators in the United States, Italy and Spain. The material from the prospective study consisted of cDNA or gDNA derived from T cells, B-cell-depleted T cells, or PBMCs. The dataset comprised deeply sampled blood TCRbeta repertoires from subjects exposed to, actively infected with, or recovered from COVID-19. A freely available public database, intended as a resource for researchers studying the immune response to SARS-CoV-2, is where the repertoires were released. Samples came from the ongoing ImmuneRACE study (first 160 participants) plus 1,254 subjects from 6 global collaborators. A de-identified subject ID, COVID-19 status, age in years and sex were almost always included in the sample metadata. Where available, HLA class I and class II types were obtained from metadata supplied by the sample provider rather than from assay-based typing.

TCRbeta CDR3 regions were amplified from genomic DNA by means of the immunoSEQ Assay, a bias-controlled multiplex PCR. In the authors' own workflow: Nucleated cell counts per sample were estimated from amplification of reference gene primers within the assay. Sequence reads were collapsed and filtered to measure the absolute abundance of every unique TCRbeta CDR3 rearrangement. For each sample, productive Simpson clonality was calculated by taking the square root of Simpson's diversity index across productive rearrangements. TCRdb holds this immuneACCESS table with in-frame rearrangements only. Some clones are missing; in checked studies, unresolved V genes explain under half, and the rest has no known cause. From that table come the V and J calls and clone size; the DNA was used to work out D and trimming. This sample gives about 330,000 clones in total; approximately 85% of them show up just once. In total, the top ten clones hold roughly 7.8% of the sample.

Collaborating institutions collected whole blood in K2EDTA tubes following their own protocols. For TCRbeta analysis, collaborator samples were shipped as frozen whole blood, as isolated PBMCs, or as DNA extracted from either sample type. The germline V end is reduced by 2 bases and the J end by 2 bases; junction bases left unmatched: 1. Its CDR3 holds 15 amino acids, cysteine through phenylalanine. Left in the record is the CDR3 DNA by itself, 45 bases read in frame from the first base. For CDR1 and CDR2, the germline V gene lists SGDLS and YYNGEE. This clone was seen just once. It lacks a known antigen. No much larger clonotype is one base removed from it; base qualities were not supplied. What the research found in general, with its limitations: How much clinical and demographic metadata was included differed by source and by participant, and the metadata was provided uncurated.

Material: peripheral blood. This clonotype originated in a human donor in a cohort sampled during active COVID-19. The rearrangement combines TRBV9 with TRBJ2-3, with 11 central nucleotides matching TRBD2. The CDR3 has the sequence CASSVTSGVTDTQYF. The sequenced DNA: TGTGCCAGCAGCGTGACTAGCGGGGTCACAGATACGCAGTATTTT.